A selection of T cell receptor beta chains follows, all from one sample in a study of T cells in localized non-small cell lung cancer. Produced via immunoSEQ multiplex PCR; TCRdb's table is partial and in-frame only. Of 20,000 to 30,000 clones in the sample, approximately 84% were seen once. Material: peripheral blood, obtained before any cancer treatment. The receptor source for this set is a male donor aged 60 or over with stage II squamous cell lung carcinoma. The CDR3 runs from the conserved cysteine through the conserved F or W. A D gene is named only where the DNA matches it firmly. Clone size is shown for a subset of rows, as once, few, many or a class of expanded clone.

d_call,cdr3_length,v_call,clone_size,j_call,cdr3_nt,cdr3_aa
.,15,TRBV7-2,.,TRBJ1-5,TGTGCCAGCAGCTTAGCGGGTACCGGCAATCAGCCCCAGCATTTT,CASSLAGTGNQPQHF
.,13,TRBV7-3,.,TRBJ2-5,TGTGCCAGCAGCTTAAATCCGCAAGAGACCCAGTACTTC,CASSLNPQETQYF
TRBD1,15,TRBV19,.,TRBJ1-5,TGTGCCAGTAGTCTAACTACAGGGGGCAGTCAGCCCCAGCATTTT,CASSLTTGGSQPQHF
.,16,TRBV4-1,.,TRBJ2-3,TGCGCCAGCAGGGGGGGCAGGGACCCGAGCACAGATACGCAGTATTTT,CASRGGRDPSTDTQYF
.,13,TRBV7-3,.,TRBJ1-2,TGTGCCAGCAGCCCCCAACAGGGAAGTGGCTACACCTTC,CASSPQQGSGYTF
.,18,TRBV19,.,TRBJ2-1,TGTGCCAGTAGTATGGGGGCTCTTAGAGCGGGGTCTTACAATGAGCAGTTCTTC,CASSMGALRAGSYNEQFF
TRBD2,16,TRBV19,.,TRBJ2-1,TGTGCCAGTAGTATATATGGCGGGAGGGCCGCAAATGAGCAGTTCTTC,CASSIYGGRAANEQFF
TRBD2,14,TRBV11-2,.,TRBJ2-5,TGTGCCAGCAGCTTCGGGGGGGCCGGGGAGACCCAGTACTTC,CASSFGGAGETQYF
.,14,TRBV15,.,TRBJ2-3,TGTGCCACCAGCAGTCCCGGGAACGCAGATACGCAGTATTTT,CATSSPGNADTQYF
.,16,TRBV5-1,.,TRBJ2-3,TGCGCCAGCAGCTCAGGAAGGGCTGGTAGCACAGATACGCAGTATTTT,CASSSGRAGSTDTQYF
TRBD1,14,TRBV19,.,TRBJ1-2,TGTGCCAGTAGTACAGAAGGACAGGGGGGCGGCTACACCTTC,CASSTEGQGGGYTF
TRBD2,15,TRBV5-1,.,TRBJ2-5,TGCGCCAGCAGCTTACGGACTAGCGGGATAGAGACCCAGTACTTC,CASSLRTSGIETQYF
TRBD1,12,TRBV2,.,TRBJ2-5,TGTGCCAGCCACAGGGGGCTAGAGACCCAGTACTTC,CASHRGLETQYF
.,15,TRBV5-1,.,TRBJ1-1,TGCGCCAGCAGCTTGACTGGACGGACGAACACTGAAGCTTTCTTT,CASSLTGRTNTEAFF
TRBD2,17,TRBV9,.,TRBJ2-2,TGTGCCAGCAGCGTAGGGGGGACTAGCGGGATCACCGGGGAGCTGTTTTTT,CASSVGGTSGITGELFF
.,13,TRBV9,.,TRBJ2-2,TGTGCCAGCAGCGTATTTGCTGGCGGGGAGCTGTTTTTT,CASSVFAGGELFF
TRBD2,17,TRBV9,.,TRBJ2-3,TGTGCCAGCAGCGTTACTAGCGGGAGGGGTGGAGAAGGTACGCAGTATTTT,CASSVTSGRGGEGTQYF
.,14,TRBV11-1,.,TRBJ1-1,TGTGCCAGCAGCTTAGCAGGGGGGACCACTGAAGCTTTCTTT,CASSLAGGTTEAFF
.,14,TRBV7-9,.,TRBJ1-2,TGTGCCAGCAGCTTATCCGGCATTAACTATGGCTACACCTTC,CASSLSGINYGYTF
TRBD1,14,TRBV2,.,TRBJ1-1,TGTGCCAGCAGTGTGGACAGGGGGCGGACTGAAGCTTTCTTT,CASSVDRGRTEAFF
.,13,TRBV7-2,.,TRBJ2-7,TGTGCCAGCAGCTCCGGACCTAAGTACGAGCAGTACTTC,CASSSGPKYEQYF
.,18,TRBV9,few,TRBJ2-2,TGTGCCAGCAGCGTAGAACCCCAAGGGGGGGTAGGAACCGGGGAGCTGTTTTTT,CASSVEPQGGVGTGELFF
.,13,TRBV7-2,few,TRBJ1-5,TGTGCCAGCAGCCCTGACTGGTTAGGGCCCCAGCATTTT,CASSPDWLGPQHF
TRBD2,15,TRBV5-4,once,TRBJ2-1,TGTGCCAGCAGCACCGGGACTAGCGAAATCGGTGAGCAGTTCTTC,CASSTGTSEIGEQFF
.,14,TRBV10-3,.,TRBJ1-1,TGTGCCATCCGCCAGGGACGGATGAACACTGAAGCTTTCTTT,CAIRQGRMNTEAFF
.,12,TRBV2,.,TRBJ1-2,TGTGCCAGCGGGACCCCGCCTGATGGCTACACCTTC,CASGTPPDGYTF
.,16,TRBV19,.,TRBJ2-2,TGTGCCAGTAGTATTTATCCTAGCCCGGATACCGGGGAGCTGTTTTTT,CASSIYPSPDTGELFF